One sample yielded the 3 T cell receptor beta chains listed below, sequenced in a study of blood T cell repertoires in COVID-19. TCRdb's table, derived via immunoSEQ multiplex PCR, lists solely in-frame clones and lacks some. The data show roughly 250,000 clones, 70% to 90% seen once. Specimen: peripheral blood. All receptors derive from a woman between 40 and 55 years old who had recovered from COVID-19.

Comment on this clone: One end of the junction does not line up with germline, which may come from a read error. This chain links TRBV5-4 with TRBJ2-3; 15 bases agree with TRBD2. The CDR3 sequence is 18 residues long. Germline CDR1 SGHNT, CDR2 YYREEE (reference sequence). In DNA form, the CDR3 reads TGTGCCAGCACCTTGCCGGGACTAGCGGGAGGAAGCACAGATACGCAGTATTTT. Translation: CASTLPGLAGGSTDTQYF.

The gene calls are TRBV27 and TRBJ1-2; 9 bases align to TRBD1. The trim removed 4 bases at V and 8 bases at J, leaving 8 bases unmatched. The CDR3 covers 14 residues. The germline gives CDR1 MNHEY, CDR2 SMNVEV (reference sequence). CDR3 region: CASSSSGTGLGYTF. The CDR3 DNA reads as TGTGCCAGCAGTTCGTCCGGGACAGGGCTCGGCTACACCTTC.

This chain connects TRBV27 to TRBJ2-1, with D perhaps matching TRBD2 (6 bases). The CDR3 spans 16 residues. CDR1 is MNHEY, CDR2 SMNVEV, per germline (reference sequence). Trimming removed 2 bases at V and 0 bases at J, with 11 bases between. CDR3 DNA: TGTGCCAGCAGTTTAAGGCTAGCGAGCTCCTACAATGAGCAGTTCTTC. It specifies CASSLRLASSYNEQFF.